This T cell receptor beta chain is drawn from a study of shared clonotypes between healthy human individuals. Each subset's genomic DNA was shared equally among a number of immunoSEQ plates. Some clones are missing from TCRdb's copy, which holds only in-frame ones; the method was immunoSEQ multiplex PCR. The sample comprises 2,500,000 or so clones, approximately 94% of which are singletons, and 0.11% to 0.15% rests with the top ten. Looked up from germline, CDR1 is SEHNR and CDR2 is FQNEAQ (reference sequence). Deletions cut 2 bases from V and 1 base from J, with 3 bases between. The CDR3 is made up of 12 amino acids. In this sample, this clone turned up once. Additional DNA sequences in this sample encode the identical CDR3.

The receptor was derived from a man younger than 35 in good health. Input material: naive CD4+ T cells sorted from blood. Subset indicated: CD45RA+ positively selected. This rearrangement joins TRBV7-9 to TRBJ2-7; D remains unclear. For the CDR3, the DNA is TGTGCCAGCAGCTTAAATTCCTACGAGCAGTACTTC. Translating gives CASSLNSYEQYF. Supplemented by reference TRBV7-9 and TRBJ2-7, the full variable domain reads DTGVSQNPRHKITKRGQNVTFRCDPISEHNRLYWYRQTLGQGPEFLTYFQNEAQLEKSRLLSDRFSAERPKGSFSTLEIQRTEQGDSAMYLCASSLNSYEQYFGPGTRLTVT.